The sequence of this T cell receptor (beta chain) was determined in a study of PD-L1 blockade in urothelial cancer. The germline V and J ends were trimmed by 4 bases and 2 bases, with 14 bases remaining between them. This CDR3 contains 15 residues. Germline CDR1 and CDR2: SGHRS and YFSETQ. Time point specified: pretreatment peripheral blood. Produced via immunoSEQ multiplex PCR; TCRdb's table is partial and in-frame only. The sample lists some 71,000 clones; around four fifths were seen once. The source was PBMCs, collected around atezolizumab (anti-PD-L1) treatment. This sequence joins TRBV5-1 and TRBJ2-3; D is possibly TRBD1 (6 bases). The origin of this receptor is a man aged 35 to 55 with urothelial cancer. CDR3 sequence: CASSAQTGNTDTQYF. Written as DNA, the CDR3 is TGCGCCAGCAGCGCTCAGACAGGCAACACAGATACGCAGTATTTT. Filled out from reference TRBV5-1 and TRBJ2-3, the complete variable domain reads KAGVTQTPRYLIKTRGQQVTLSCSPISGHRSVSWYQQTPGQGLQFLFEYFSETQRNKGNFPGRFSGRQFSNSRSEMNVSTLELGDSALYLCASSAQTGNTDTQYFGPGTRLTVL.